The 18 T cell receptor beta chains reported below all come from one sample, sequenced in a study of blood T cell repertoires in COVID-19. The protocol was immunoSEQ multiplex PCR, while the TCRdb copy is restricted to in-frame clones and leaves out a portion. The profile shows roughly 150,000 clones, 75% to 90% of them singletons. Material: peripheral blood. All receptors come from a woman in her 40s with acute or convalescent COVID-19.

The gene calls are TRBV5-1 and TRBJ1-1, with a tentative D call TRBD1 (5 bases). V was pared by 2 bases and J by 1 base, with 6 bases between. CDR3 length equals 13 residues. Germline V gives CDR1 SGHRS, CDR2 YFSETQ. This CDR3 reads CASSFGQNTEAFF. The CDR3 nucleotides are TGCGCCAGCAGCTTCGGACAGAACACTGAAGCTTTCTTT. The full variable domain, completed using reference TRBV5-1 and TRBJ1-1, is KAGVTQTPRYLIKTRGQQVTLSCSPISGHRSVSWYQQTPGQGLQFLFEYFSETQRNKGNFPGRFSGRQFSNSRSEMNVSTLELGDSALYLCASSFGQNTEAFFGQGTRLTVV.

In this sample, this clone turned up a few times. V and J are TRBV7-3 and TRBJ2-7, with D tentatively TRBD1 (6 bases). This CDR3 has 14 residues. V was pared by 6 bases and J by 3 bases, with 15 bases between. Germline assignment: CDR1 SGHTA and CDR2 FQGTGA. CDR3 nucleotides: TGTGCCAGCAGATTAGACAGGAGTTACTACGAGCAGTACTTC. This encodes CASRLDRSYYEQYF.

The rearrangement joins TRBV2 to TRBJ2-7, with TRBD1 identical over 7 bases. In germline, CDR1 is SNHLY, CDR2 FYNNEI. The CDR3 runs 16 residues. V gave up 7 bases and J gave up 0 bases; unmatched junction bases: 12. The chain's CDR3 is CASNSGGQVTSYEQYF. The DNA for the CDR3 is TGTGCCAGCAATTCCGGCGGACAGGTGACCTCCTACGAGCAGTACTTC.

The CDR3 DNA is TGTGCCACCAGCAGAGATCGGAATGAGCAGTTCTTC. It is translated as CATSRDRNEQFF. The rearrangement joins TRBV15 to TRBJ2-1; unclear D gene. Trimming stripped 0 bases from V and 7 bases from J, with 4 bases between. Germline loops: CDR1 LNHNV, CDR2 YYDKDF (reference sequence). This CDR3 spans 12 amino acids.

The chain has TRBV5-1 and TRBJ1-6, with 11 bases lining up with TRBD1. The V and J ends lost 0 bases and 10 bases, in that order; junction bases with no gene match: 3. The CDR3 extends over 15 amino acids. From germline, CDR1 is SGHRS and CDR2 YFSETQ. CDR3 loop: CASSLGDRGNSPLHF. DNA of the CDR3: TGCGCCAGCAGCTTGGGGGACAGGGGGAACTCACCCCTCCACTTT.

In its sample, this clone was seen once. The J gene is TRBJ2-7, the V gene TRBV7-9; 8 nucleotides align to TRBD2. V lost 3 bases and J lost 3; bases outside the gene matches: 10. The CDR3 is made up of 16 amino acids. Germline V gene sequence: CDR1 SEHNR, CDR2 FQNEAQ (reference sequence). The CDR3 nucleotides read TGTGCCAGCAGCTTGGGGGGAGCGGGAGCGGGCTACGAGCAGTACTTC. It translates to CASSLGGAGAGYEQYF.

The rearrangement joins TRBV6-1 to TRBJ2-7; D possibly corresponds to TRBD1 (6 bases). The germline V gene encodes CDR1 MNHNS and CDR2 SASEGT. The CDR3 is 12 residues long. V was clipped by 2 bases and J by 6 bases, with 8 bases between them. CDR3 amino acids: CASSETGIEQYF. The CDR3 nucleotides are TGTGCCAGCAGTGAAACAGGGATCGAGCAGTACTTC.

The chain has TRBV19 and TRBJ2-7; 7 bases are a match to TRBD1. Germline V CDR1 and CDR2: LNHDA, SQIVND (reference sequence). CDR3 size: 12 residues. Trimming cost V 5 bases and J 6 bases; bases outside gene matches: 4. CDR3 sequence (DNA): TGTGCCAGTAGTTCACAGGGGCGCGAGCAGTACTTC. This codes for CASSSQGREQYF. Filled out from reference TRBV19 and TRBJ2-7, the complete variable domain reads DGGITQSPKYLFRKEGQNVTLSCEQNLNHDAMYWYRQDPGQGLRLIYYSQIVNDFQKGDIAEGYSVSREKKESFPLTVTSAQKNPTAFYLCASSSQGREQYFGPGTRLTVT.

J is TRBJ2-1 and V is TRBV18; TRBD2 aligns across 10 bases. Germline trimming cut 4 bases from V and 9 bases from J; bases unmatched to any gene: 15. The CDR3 runs 17 residues. Germline CDR1 reads KGHSH; CDR2 reads LQKENI. The CDR3 DNA reads TGTGCCAGCTCACGAGAAACTAGCGGGACCGGTGGTGGTGAGCAGTTCTTC. Its protein product is CASSRETSGTGGGEQFF.

The J gene is TRBJ2-7, the V gene TRBV20-1; TRBD1 matches 7 bases. The germline V gene has CDR1 DFQATT and CDR2 SNEGSKA (reference sequence). V was pared by 3 bases and J by 3 bases, with 11 bases of the junction left unmatched. The CDR3 has 15 amino acids. The CDR3 sequence is CSASAPDRVGYEQYF. The CDR3 bases are TGCAGTGCTAGTGCCCCCGACAGGGTAGGCTACGAGCAGTACTTC.

This clone was detected a few times. For the CDR3, the DNA is TGCGCCAGCAGCTTGGGCGGGAGAAACTCCTACAATGAGCAGTTCTTC. Amino acids: CASSLGGRNSYNEQFF. The chain carries TRBV5-1 and TRBJ2-1; TRBD2 matches 7 bases. Germline assignment: CDR1 SGHRS and CDR2 YFSETQ. The CDR3 sequence is 16 residues long. The V and J ends lost 0 bases and 0 bases, in that order; junction bases with no gene match: 3.

The gene calls are TRBV11-2 and TRBJ2-3, with 10 bases aligning to TRBD1. The V gene's germline CDR1 is SGHAT and CDR2 FQNNGV. V lost 7 bases to trimming and J lost 0 bases; unmatched junction nucleotides: 10. CDR3 size: 17 residues. The CDR3 loop is CASIDSRDRGSTDTQYF. The CDR3 DNA follows: TGTGCCAGCATCGATAGTCGGGACAGGGGTAGCACAGATACGCAGTATTTT.

This sequence joins TRBV3-1 (or the pseudogene TRBV3-2) and TRBJ1-6; D not resolved. The CDR3 totals 13 residues. Trimming shortened V by 3 bases and J by 10 bases, and 10 bases separated the two germline ends. Per the germline V gene, CDR1 is LGHDT and CDR2 is YNNKEL (reference sequence). The CDR3 DNA reads TGTGCCAGCAGCCAGTCCCGGGAGTCACCCCTCCACTTT. This encodes CASSQSRESPLHF.

A note on this clone: Other DNA sequences from this sample encode an identical CDR3 as well. The gene calls are TRBV5-1 and TRBJ2-1; the D gene is possibly TRBD1 (6 bases). The CDR3 covers 15 residues. Looked up from germline, CDR1 is SGHRS and CDR2 is YFSETQ. The V and J ends lost 1 base and 1 base respectively, with 9 bases between them. Written as DNA, the CDR3 is TGCGCCAGCAGCTTGCTACAGGGTTCCTACAATGAGCAGTTCTTC. Protein product: CASSLLQGSYNEQFF.

CDR3: CASSLWGTATGELFF. The CDR3 bases are TGTGCCAGCAGTTTATGGGGGACAGCCACCGGGGAGCTGTTTTTT. The chain employs TRBV27 and TRBJ2-2; 7 bases line up with TRBD1. This CDR3 region has 15 residues. Germline V gene data show CDR1 as MNHEY and CDR2 as SMNVEV (reference sequence). J gave up 4 bases and V 1 base, and 3 bases lay outside the gene matches.

J is TRBJ2-7 and V is TRBV19; 14 bases align to TRBD2. Germline values: CDR1 LNHDA, CDR2 SQIVND (reference sequence). The CDR3 extends over 17 amino acids. V dropped 10 bases and J dropped 5; count of bases not matched to a gene: 16. The CDR3 here is CATSKSKGTSGSNEQYF. CDR3 bases: TGTGCCACTTCCAAATCCAAAGGGACTAGCGGGAGCAACGAGCAGTACTTC.

Written as DNA, the CDR3 is TGTGCCAGCAGCCAAGATACGGGGGGGTACAATGAGCAGTTCTTC. Its translation: CASSQDTGGYNEQFF. The V call is TRBV3-1 (or the pseudogene TRBV3-2), the J call TRBJ2-1; 8 nucleotides agree with TRBD2. Germline V lookup: CDR1 LGHDT, CDR2 YNNKEL (reference sequence). The CDR3 runs to 15 residues. The V segment lost 0 bases and the J segment 4 bases; nucleotides outside the gene matches: 2.

The chain uses TRBV6-5 and TRBJ2-2; 9 bases agree with TRBD1. The CDR3 extends over 15 amino acids. Looked up from germline, CDR1 is MNHEY and CDR2 is SVGAGI. V gave up 7 bases and J gave up 5 bases; unmatched junction bases: 8. This chain's CDR3 is CASIRDRVSTGELFF. CDR3 bases: TGTGCCAGCATCCGGGACAGGGTAAGTACCGGGGAGCTGTTTTTT.